Listed below are T cell receptor beta chains from one sample, sequenced in a study of cytomegalovirus exposure and HLA in healthy donors. Some clones are missing from TCRdb's copy, which holds only in-frame ones; the method was immunoSEQ multiplex PCR. The sample lists about 140,000 clones, approximately 80% occurring once. The specimen sequenced was PBMCs. The receptors come from a woman between 50 and 59 years old in good health and CMV-seronegative. The CDR3 runs from the conserved cysteine through the conserved F or W. D genes are given only for firm matches. Rows give clone size only sometimes, using once, few, many, or a class for an expanded clone.

V gene: TRBV28; J gene: TRBJ2-3; clone size: .; D gene: TRBD2; CDR3 protein: CASSPAGALRDTQYF; CDR3 DNA: TGTGCCAGCAGCCCAGCGGGGGCGCTCAGGGATACGCAGTATTTT
V gene: TRBV10-3; J gene: TRBJ2-3; clone size: once; D gene: TRBD2; CDR3 protein: CATVPAGGPADTQYF; CDR3 DNA: TGTGCCACGGTACCGGCGGGGGGGCCCGCAGATACGCAGTATTTT
V gene: TRBV19; J gene: TRBJ2-5; clone size: .; D gene: TRBD2; CDR3 protein: CASSTPGRGEETQYF; CDR3 DNA: TGTGCCAGTAGTACCCCCGGGCGGGGGGAAGAGACCCAGTACTTC
V gene: TRBV5-4; J gene: TRBJ2-1; clone size: few; D gene: TRBD2; CDR3 protein: CASRPQTSGVANEQFF; CDR3 DNA: TGTGCCAGCAGGCCACAGACTAGCGGGGTGGCCAATGAGCAGTTCTTC
V gene: TRBV4-3; J gene: TRBJ2-1; clone size: few; D gene: .; CDR3 protein: CASSQYYSVGREQFF; CDR3 DNA: TGCGCCAGCAGCCAATACTATTCCGTGGGGCGTGAGCAGTTCTTC
V gene: TRBV7-9; J gene: TRBJ1-2; clone size: .; D gene: .; CDR3 protein: CASSLDLGHGGYTF; CDR3 DNA: TGTGCCAGCAGCCTAGACTTGGGGCACGGGGGCTACACCTTC
V gene: TRBV4-1; J gene: TRBJ2-2; clone size: .; D gene: .; CDR3 protein: CASSRTAGELFF; CDR3 DNA: TGCGCCAGCAGCCGGACAGCCGGGGAGCTGTTTTTT
V gene: TRBV28; J gene: TRBJ1-2; clone size: .; D gene: .; CDR3 protein: CASSFSRVGYTF; CDR3 DNA: TGTGCCAGCAGTTTTTCCAGGGTAGGCTACACCTTC
V gene: TRBV6-4; J gene: TRBJ2-1; clone size: .; D gene: .; CDR3 protein: CASSYSRGKNEQFF; CDR3 DNA: TGTGCCAGCAGTTACTCGAGAGGAAAAAATGAGCAGTTCTTC
V gene: TRBV5-1; J gene: TRBJ2-3; clone size: .; D gene: TRBD2; CDR3 protein: CASSSALAGGTDTQYF; CDR3 DNA: TGCGCCAGCAGCTCCGCCCTAGCGGGGGGTACAGATACGCAGTATTTT
V gene: TRBV27; J gene: TRBJ2-7; clone size: .; D gene: TRBD1; CDR3 protein: CASSPGTGGYEQYF; CDR3 DNA: TGTGCCAGCAGTCCTGGGACAGGGGGCTACGAGCAGTACTTC
V gene: TRBV27; J gene: TRBJ2-7; clone size: .; D gene: TRBD1; CDR3 protein: CASSSAGGYEQYF; CDR3 DNA: TGTGCCAGCAGTTCGGCAGGGGGCTACGAGCAGTACTTC
V gene: TRBV9; J gene: TRBJ1-2; clone size: .; D gene: .; CDR3 protein: CASSVGPRIANYGYTF; CDR3 DNA: TGTGCCAGCAGCGTAGGTCCGCGGATAGCTAACTATGGCTACACCTTC
V gene: TRBV9; J gene: TRBJ2-1; clone size: .; D gene: TRBD1; CDR3 protein: CASSVQGASNEQFF; CDR3 DNA: TGTGCCAGCAGCGTGCAGGGGGCATCAAATGAGCAGTTCTTC
V gene: TRBV6-5; J gene: TRBJ1-6; clone size: .; D gene: .; CDR3 protein: CASTSGRSGGSPLHF; CDR3 DNA: TGTGCCAGCACCTCAGGCCGCTCGGGAGGTTCACCCCTCCACTTT
V gene: TRBV29-1; J gene: TRBJ1-3; clone size: .; D gene: .; CDR3 protein: CSVSSASGNTIYF; CDR3 DNA: TGCAGCGTTTCGAGTGCCTCTGGAAACACCATATATTTT
V gene: TRBV19; J gene: TRBJ1-4; clone size: many; D gene: .; CDR3 protein: CATLRTQGSVEKLFF; CDR3 DNA: TGTGCCACCCTGAGAACACAGGGTTCGGTTGAAAAACTGTTTTTT